The 14 T cell receptor beta chains reported below all come from one sample, sequenced in a study of beta chain bispecific antibodies for T cell cancers. Study results and limitations: Most targeted TRBV signal came from the leukemia cell line cells, not normal T cells.

Blood mononuclear cells were expanded for about 3 days using either OKT3 anti-CD3 antibody or CD3/CD28 beads. Each CDR3 protein is one row after TCRdb ran MiXCR on the 5' RACE reads. There are around 15,000 distinct CDR3 sequences in the sample; 2% to 2.5% occur only once, and roughly 7.2% lies in the top ten. These receptors' antigens are unknown. Sequencing was carried out using healthy donor T cells cultured with leukemia cells. These receptors came from a human donor in good health. Some clones in this sample may be carry-over from other donors' samples.

In its sample, this clonotype was seen many times. This sequence joins TRBV7-6 and TRBJ2-7; weak D call: TRBD1 (6 bases). This CDR3 region has 14 residues. Germline V gene data show CDR1 as SGHVS and CDR2 as FNYEAQ. V was pared by 5 bases and J by 5 bases, with 16 bases between. Written as DNA, the CDR3 is TGTGCCAGCAGCCTGGACAGTATCAAGCACGAGCAGTACTTC. It is translated as CASSLDSIKHEQYF.

This clonotype came up many times. The rearrangement uses TRBV18 and TRBJ2-7, with D perhaps assigned TRBD1 or TRBD2 (6 bases each). The V gene's germline CDR1 is KGHSH and CDR2 LQKENI. V was pared by 5 bases and J by 3 bases, with 11 bases between. CDR3 length: 13 residues. Here the CDR3 reads CASSGGQDYEQYF. The CDR3 nucleotides are TGTGCCAGCTCAGGGGGGCAAGACTACGAGCAGTACTTC.

This clonotype was seen repeatedly, ten times or more. The rearrangement uses TRBV29-1 and TRBJ2-1; 8 bases agree with TRBD2. V lost 7 bases and J lost 5; bases outside the gene matches: 10. Per the germline V gene, CDR1 is SQVTM and CDR2 is ANQGSEA. CDR3 length equals 14 residues. This CDR3 reads CSATGGVTDNEQFF. The CDR3 DNA follows: TGCAGCGCGACCGGGGGGGTGACAGACAATGAGCAGTTCTTC.

This clonotype is termed medium-sized. The chain joins TRBV7-8 to TRBJ2-7; D is uncertain. This CDR3 region has 12 residues. The V gene's germline CDR1 is SGHVS and CDR2 FQNEAQ. Trimming stripped 5 bases from V and 1 base from J, with 6 bases between. CDR3 region: CASSPESYEQYF. The CDR3 nucleotides read TGTGCCAGCAGCCCTGAGTCCTACGAGCAGTACTTC.

Ten or more counts support this clonotype. The chain carries TRBV12-3 or TRBV12-4 and TRBJ2-1, with TRBD2 identical over 7 bases. The CDR3 extends over 17 amino acids. Unmatched junction bases numbered 17, after V lost 6 bases and J lost 6 bases. CDR3 DNA: TGTGCCAGCAGCGCAATGGGGGAGCGGGGATGGGGCAATGAGCAGTTCTTC. It is translated as CASSAMGERGWGNEQFF.

This clonotype occurred many times. This chain links TRBV5-4 with TRBJ1-1; D gene ambiguous. V was cut by 0 bases and J by 1 base, with 7 bases left in between. The CDR3 runs 14 residues. CDR1 is SGHNT, CDR2 YYREEE, per germline (reference sequence). The chain's CDR3 is CASSLGGRNTEAFF. CDR3 nucleotides: TGTGCCAGCAGCTTGGGAGGCAGGAACACTGAAGCTTTCTTT.

This clonotype has at least ten counts. This chain uses TRBV10-3 with TRBJ2-4; 8 bases are shared with TRBD2. V was pared by 6 bases and J by 4 bases, with 5 bases of the junction left unmatched. This CDR3 spans 14 amino acids. The germline gives CDR1 ENHRY, CDR2 SYGVKD. CDR3 nucleotides: TGTGCCATCAGCCAGAGCGGGGGTAAAAACATTCAGTACTTC. Encoded protein: CAISQSGGKNIQYF.

This chain connects TRBV5-1 to TRBJ2-1; 14 bases match TRBD2. Germline assignment: CDR1 SGHRS and CDR2 YFSETQ. This CDR3 is built from 15 residues. V was pared by 3 bases and J by 7 bases, with 3 bases of the junction left unmatched. Here the CDR3 reads CASSSGLAGENEQFF. CDR3 sequence (DNA): TGCGCCAGCAGCTCGGGACTAGCGGGGGAAAATGAGCAGTTCTTC.

The sample holds many counts of this clonotype. The V and J genes are TRBV27 and TRBJ2-7; 7 bases fit TRBD1. Germline loops: CDR1 MNHEY, CDR2 SMNVEV (reference sequence). This CDR3 spans 13 amino acids. With V trimmed by 5 bases and J by 4 bases, 5 bases remained unmatched. The CDR3 loop reads CASSVGQSYEQYF. The CDR3 nucleotides are TGTGCCAGCAGTGTGGGACAGAGTTACGAGCAGTACTTC.

This chain connects TRBV5-4 to TRBJ2-3; D gene ambiguous. V lost 1 base and J lost 0, with 6 bases in between. This CDR3 is built from 14 residues. In germline, CDR1 is SGHNT, CDR2 YYREEE (reference sequence). CDR3 region: CASSLSTSTDTQYF. DNA for the CDR3: TGTGCCAGCAGCTTGTCGACTAGCACAGATACGCAGTATTTT.

This clonotype was found many times. This rearrangement joins TRBV25-1 to TRBJ1-2, with D uncertain. Germline V CDR1 and CDR2: MGHDK, SYGVNS. Trimming shortened V by 2 bases and J by 3 bases, and 16 bases separated the two germline ends. The CDR3 consists of 16 residues. CDR3 amino acids: CASSEDDLTSDYGYTF. CDR3 DNA: TGTGCCAGCAGTGAAGATGATCTTACATCGGACTATGGCTACACCTTC.

At least ten counts were recorded for this clonotype. J is TRBJ2-1 and V is TRBV20-1; 11 bases are shared with TRBD2. Looked up from germline, CDR1 is DFQATT and CDR2 is SNEGSKA (reference sequence). After removal of 0 bases from V and 6 bases from J, the junction contained 4 bases not matched to a gene. This CDR3 is 15 amino acids long. CDR3 DNA: TGCAGTGCTAGAGATCTAGCGGGGGGAACCAATGAGCAGTTCTTC. It encodes CSARDLAGGTNEQFF.

In its sample, this clonotype was seen a few times. V and J are TRBV2 and TRBJ2-7; TRBD2 might be the D (5 bases). Trimming removed 6 bases from V and 2 bases from J, with 11 bases in between. CDR3 length: 13 amino acids. In germline, CDR1 is SNHLY, CDR2 FYNNEI. CDR3 region: CASREAGTYEQYF. The CDR3 DNA is TGTGCCAGCAGGGAGGCTGGAACCTACGAGCAGTACTTC.

This clonotype was detected a few times. The CDR3 loop reads CASSFGLWGSGGRETQYF. Here the CDR3 DNA reads TGCGCCAGCAGCTTTGGTTTATGGGGAAGTGGGGGCCGAGAGACCCAGTACTTC. The chain combines TRBV5-1 with TRBJ2-5, with a tentative D call TRBD1 (6 bases). The CDR3 extends over 18 amino acids. With 2 bases removed from V and 4 bases from J, the gap between germline ends came to 24 bases. Germline V gene data show CDR1 as SGHRS and CDR2 as YFSETQ.